The T cell receptor (beta chain) described here comes from a study of immune cell composition in non-small cell lung cancer. The method was immunoSEQ multiplex PCR; TCRdb's version includes in-frame clones alone and lacks a portion of them. Of roughly 3,100 clones listed, roughly two thirds were seen once; the top ten hold about 18%. Points on this clone: Its antigen is unidentified.

CDR3 length equals 15 residues. Trimming at V came to 6 bases and at J to 1 base, leaving 8 bases not matched to a gene. In germline, CDR1 is ENHRY, CDR2 SYGVKD. Whole-study findings and limits: TIL tumour reactivity correlated with maximal tumour-associated clone frequency in adenocarcinoma. Shared sequences between tumour-reactive and dominant in vivo clones were not proven.

Normal lung sampling was at least 3 cm from the tumour, as distant as possible. The V gene is TRBV10-3, the J gene TRBJ1-2; 7 bases map to TRBD1. The material sequenced was non-adjacent lung tissue. The sequence was obtained from a human donor with non-small cell lung cancer. The CDR3 sequence: CAIRQQGLGNYGYTF. CDR3 nucleotides: TGTGCCATCAGGCAACAGGGGTTGGGTAACTATGGCTACACCTTC.